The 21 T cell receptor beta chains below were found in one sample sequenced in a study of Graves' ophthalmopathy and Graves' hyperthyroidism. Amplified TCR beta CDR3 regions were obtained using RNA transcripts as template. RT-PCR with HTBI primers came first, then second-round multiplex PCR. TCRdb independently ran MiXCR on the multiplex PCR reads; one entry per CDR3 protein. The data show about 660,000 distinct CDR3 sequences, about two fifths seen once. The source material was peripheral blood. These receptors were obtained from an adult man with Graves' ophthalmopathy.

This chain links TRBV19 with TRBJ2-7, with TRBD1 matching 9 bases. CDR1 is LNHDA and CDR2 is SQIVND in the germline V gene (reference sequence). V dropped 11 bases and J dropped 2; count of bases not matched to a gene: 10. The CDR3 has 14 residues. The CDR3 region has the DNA TGTGCCTGGAGTGGCGGGACAGGGACCTACGAGCAGTACTTC. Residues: CAWSGGTGTYEQYF.

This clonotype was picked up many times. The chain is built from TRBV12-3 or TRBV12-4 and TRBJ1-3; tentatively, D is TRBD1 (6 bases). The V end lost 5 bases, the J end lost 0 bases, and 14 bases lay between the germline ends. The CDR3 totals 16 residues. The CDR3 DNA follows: TGTGCCAGCAGTCCCGATAGGGGGTACTCTGGAAACACCATATATTTT. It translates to CASSPDRGYSGNTIYF.

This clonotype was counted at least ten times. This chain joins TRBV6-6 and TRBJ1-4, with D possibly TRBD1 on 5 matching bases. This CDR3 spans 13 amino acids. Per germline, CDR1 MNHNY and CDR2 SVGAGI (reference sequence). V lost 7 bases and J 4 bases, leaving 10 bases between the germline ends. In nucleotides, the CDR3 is TGTGCCAGCAAGGGGACGGATAATGAAAAACTGTTTTTT. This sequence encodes CASKGTDNEKLFF.

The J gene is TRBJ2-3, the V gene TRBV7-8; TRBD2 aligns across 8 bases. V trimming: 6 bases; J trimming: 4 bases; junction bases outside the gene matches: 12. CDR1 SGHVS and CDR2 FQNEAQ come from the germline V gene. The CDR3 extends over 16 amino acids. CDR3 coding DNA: TGTGCCAGCAGTTGGGGCGCGGGAGGCGTGGCAGATACGCAGTATTTT. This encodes CASSWGAGGVADTQYF.

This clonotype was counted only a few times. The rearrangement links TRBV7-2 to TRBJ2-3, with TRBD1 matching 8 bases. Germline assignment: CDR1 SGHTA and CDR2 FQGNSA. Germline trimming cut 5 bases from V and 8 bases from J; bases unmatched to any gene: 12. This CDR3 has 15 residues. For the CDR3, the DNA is TGTGCCAGCAGCAAGGGGGGACAGGCAGGACGTACGCAGTATTTT. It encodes CASSKGGQAGRTQYF.

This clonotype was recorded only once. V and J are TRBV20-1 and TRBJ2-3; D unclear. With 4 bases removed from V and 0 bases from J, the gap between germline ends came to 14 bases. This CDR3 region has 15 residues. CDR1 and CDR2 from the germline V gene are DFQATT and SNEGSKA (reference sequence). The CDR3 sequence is CSAIWMAASTDTQYF. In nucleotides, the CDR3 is TGCAGTGCTATATGGATGGCGGCTAGCACAGATACGCAGTATTTT.

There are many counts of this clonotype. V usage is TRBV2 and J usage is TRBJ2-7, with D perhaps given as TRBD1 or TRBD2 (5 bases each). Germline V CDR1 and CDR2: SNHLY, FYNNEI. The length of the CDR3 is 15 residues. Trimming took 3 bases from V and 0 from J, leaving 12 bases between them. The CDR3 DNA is TGTGCCAGCAGTGACGGGACGAAGAGCTCCTACGAGCAGTACTTC. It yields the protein CASSDGTKSSYEQYF.

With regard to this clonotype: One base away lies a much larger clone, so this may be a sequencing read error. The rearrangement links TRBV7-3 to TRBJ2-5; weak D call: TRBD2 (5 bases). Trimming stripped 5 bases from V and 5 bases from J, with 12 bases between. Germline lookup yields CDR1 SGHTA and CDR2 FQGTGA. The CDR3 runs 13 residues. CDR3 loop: CASSRDERETQYF. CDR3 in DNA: TGTGCCAGCAGCCGCGATGAGCGGGAGACCCAGTACTTC.

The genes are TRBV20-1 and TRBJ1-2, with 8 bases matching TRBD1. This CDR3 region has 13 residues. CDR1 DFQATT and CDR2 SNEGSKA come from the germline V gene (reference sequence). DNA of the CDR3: TGCAGCGTTGAAGGACAGGGCACAGAGGGCTACACCTTC. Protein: CSVEGQGTEGYTF.

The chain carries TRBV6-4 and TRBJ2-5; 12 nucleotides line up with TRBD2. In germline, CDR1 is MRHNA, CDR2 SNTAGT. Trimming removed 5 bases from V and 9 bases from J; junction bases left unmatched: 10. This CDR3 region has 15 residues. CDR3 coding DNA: TGTGCCAGCAGTCCACTAGCGGGAGGTAGGGAGTCCCAGTACTTC. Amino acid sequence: CASSPLAGGRESQYF.

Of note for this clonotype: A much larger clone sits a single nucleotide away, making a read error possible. This CDR3 is CASSFRGGGTGGLFF. In DNA, the CDR3 is TGTGCCAGCAGCTTTAGAGGCGGGGGCACCGGGGGGCTGTTTTTT. The chain employs TRBV7-2 and TRBJ2-2, with D possibly TRBD2 on 7 matching bases. From germline, CDR1 is SGHTA and CDR2 FQGNSA. CDR3 length: 15 residues.

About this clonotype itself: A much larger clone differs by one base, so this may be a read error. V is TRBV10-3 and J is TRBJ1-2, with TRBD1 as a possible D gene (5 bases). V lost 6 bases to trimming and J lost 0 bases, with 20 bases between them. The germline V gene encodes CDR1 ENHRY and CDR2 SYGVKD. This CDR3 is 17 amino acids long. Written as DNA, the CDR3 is TGTGCCATCAGCCGAGATCAGGGCCCAACTACTAACTATGGCTACACCTTC. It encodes CAISRDQGPTTNYGYTF.

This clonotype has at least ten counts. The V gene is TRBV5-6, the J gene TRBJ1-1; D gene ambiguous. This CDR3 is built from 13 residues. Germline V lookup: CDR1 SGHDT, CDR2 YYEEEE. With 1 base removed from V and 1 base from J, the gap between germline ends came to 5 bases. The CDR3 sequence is CASSLPPNTEAFF. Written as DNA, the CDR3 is TGTGCCAGCAGCTTGCCCCCGAACACTGAAGCTTTCTTT.

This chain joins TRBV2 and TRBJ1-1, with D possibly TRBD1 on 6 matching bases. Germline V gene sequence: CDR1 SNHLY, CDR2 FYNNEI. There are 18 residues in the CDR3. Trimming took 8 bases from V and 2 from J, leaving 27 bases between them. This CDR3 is CASPRGRDTRTENTEAFF. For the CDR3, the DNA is TGTGCCAGCCCAAGGGGTCGGGACACTCGGACGGAAAACACTGAAGCTTTCTTT.

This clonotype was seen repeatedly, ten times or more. CDR3 in DNA: TGTGCCAGCAGCCGGACTGTCTCAACGGCCCAGTACTTC. Protein sequence: CASSRTVSTAQYF. The chain recombines TRBV7-2 with TRBJ2-5, with TRBD2 as a possible D gene (5 bases). V was clipped by 5 bases and J by 9 bases, with 16 bases between them. The CDR3 has 13 residues. The V gene's germline CDR1 is SGHTA and CDR2 FQGNSA.

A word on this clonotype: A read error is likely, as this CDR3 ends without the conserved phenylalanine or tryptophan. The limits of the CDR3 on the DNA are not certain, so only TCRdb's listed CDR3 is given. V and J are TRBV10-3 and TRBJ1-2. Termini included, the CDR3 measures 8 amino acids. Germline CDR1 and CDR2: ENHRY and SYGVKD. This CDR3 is CASSLRAI.

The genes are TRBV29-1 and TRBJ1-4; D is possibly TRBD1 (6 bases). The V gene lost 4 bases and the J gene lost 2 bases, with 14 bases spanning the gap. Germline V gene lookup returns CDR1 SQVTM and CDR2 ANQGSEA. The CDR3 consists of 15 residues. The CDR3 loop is CSVGVAGVTNEKLFF. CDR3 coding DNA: TGCAGCGTTGGGGTCGCAGGGGTCACTAATGAAAAACTGTTTTTT. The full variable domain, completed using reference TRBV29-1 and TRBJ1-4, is SAVISQKPSRDICQRGTSLTIQCQVDSQVTMMFWYRQQPGQSLTLIATANQGSEATYESGFVIDKFPISRPNLTFSTLTVSNMSPEDSSIYLCSVGVAGVTNEKLFFGSGTQLSVL.

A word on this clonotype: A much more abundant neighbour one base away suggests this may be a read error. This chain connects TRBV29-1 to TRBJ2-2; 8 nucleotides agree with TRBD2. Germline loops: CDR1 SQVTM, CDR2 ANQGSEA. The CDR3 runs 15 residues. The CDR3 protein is CSVPGGREGTGGLFF. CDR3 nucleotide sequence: TGCAGCGTCCCGGGGGGGCGGGAAGGAACCGGGGGGCTGTTTTTT.

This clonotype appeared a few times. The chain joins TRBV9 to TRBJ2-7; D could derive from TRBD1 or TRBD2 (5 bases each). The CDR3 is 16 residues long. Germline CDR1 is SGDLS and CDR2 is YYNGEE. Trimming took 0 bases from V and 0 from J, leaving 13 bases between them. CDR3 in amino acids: CASSVGGAGDSYEQYF. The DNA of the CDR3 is TGTGCCAGCAGCGTAGGGGGCGCCGGGGACTCCTACGAGCAGTACTTC. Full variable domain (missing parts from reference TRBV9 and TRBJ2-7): DSGVTQTPKHLITATGQRVTLRCSPRSGDLSVYWYQQSLDQGLQFLIQYYNGEERAKGNILERFSAQQFPDLHSELNLSSLELGDSALYFCASSVGGAGDSYEQYFGPGTRLTVT.

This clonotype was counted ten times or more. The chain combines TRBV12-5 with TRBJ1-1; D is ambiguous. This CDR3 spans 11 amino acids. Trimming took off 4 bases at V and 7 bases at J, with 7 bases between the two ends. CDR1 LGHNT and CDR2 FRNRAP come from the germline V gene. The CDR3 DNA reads TGTGCTAGTGGTTGGAATCTTGAAGCTTTCTTT. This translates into CASGWNLEAFF.

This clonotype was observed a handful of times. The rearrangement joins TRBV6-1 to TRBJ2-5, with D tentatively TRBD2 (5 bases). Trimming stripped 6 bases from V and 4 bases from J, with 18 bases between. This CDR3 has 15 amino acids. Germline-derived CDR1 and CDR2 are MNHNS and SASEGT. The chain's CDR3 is CASSEAVGVLETQYF. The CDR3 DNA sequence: TGTGCCAGCAGCGAGGCCGTGGGAGTGTTAGAGACCCAGTACTTC.